This T cell receptor (beta chain) was profiled in a study of tumor-infiltrating lymphocytes in oesophageal squamous cell carcinoma. Trimming stripped 1 base from V and 6 bases from J, with 2 bases between. The CDR3 runs to 11 residues. The germline V gene has CDR1 KGHDR and CDR2 SFDVKD. This clonotype was seen repeatedly, ten times or more. TCRdb fed the PCR reads into MiXCR, producing one record per CDR3 protein. The table shows over 10,000 distinct CDR3 sequences, with about 54% occurring only once. The clonotype was recovered from a male donor with esophageal squamous cell carcinoma. The sequencing input was esophageal tumor tissue. The V call is TRBV24-1, the J call TRBJ1-2; D ambiguous. The CDR3 loop reads CATSDFHGYTF. CDR3 DNA sequence: TGTGCCACCAGTGATTTTCATGGCTACACCTTC.